This TCR beta chain was identified during a study of T cells in Graves' hyperthyroidism and ophthalmopathy. About the study: Peripheral blood sampling occurred at initial diagnosis, before any treatment.

Fresh peripheral blood, about 9.3 ml, yielded the PBMCs. RNA transcripts yielded amplified TCR beta CDR3 regions. First-round RT-PCR with HTBI primers amplified the TCR CDR3 region. One entry per CDR3 protein, called by TCRdb with MiXCR from the multiplex PCR reads. The sample includes around 700,000 distinct CDR3 sequences, roughly a sixth of them seen just once. The specimen was blood. The sequence was obtained from a woman in her fifties or sixties with Graves' hyperthyroidism that later progressed to Graves' ophthalmopathy.

The CDR3 region is CASSLDKTSGALQETQYF. The CDR3 DNA reads as TGTGCCAGCAGCTTAGATAAGACTAGCGGGGCTCTACAAGAGACCCAGTACTTC. V and J are TRBV7-8 and TRBJ2-5; the match to TRBD2 covers 11 bases. The CDR3 runs to 18 residues. J gave up 2 bases and V 1 base, and 9 bases lay outside the gene matches. The germline CDR1 and CDR2 sequences are SGHVS and FQNEAQ.